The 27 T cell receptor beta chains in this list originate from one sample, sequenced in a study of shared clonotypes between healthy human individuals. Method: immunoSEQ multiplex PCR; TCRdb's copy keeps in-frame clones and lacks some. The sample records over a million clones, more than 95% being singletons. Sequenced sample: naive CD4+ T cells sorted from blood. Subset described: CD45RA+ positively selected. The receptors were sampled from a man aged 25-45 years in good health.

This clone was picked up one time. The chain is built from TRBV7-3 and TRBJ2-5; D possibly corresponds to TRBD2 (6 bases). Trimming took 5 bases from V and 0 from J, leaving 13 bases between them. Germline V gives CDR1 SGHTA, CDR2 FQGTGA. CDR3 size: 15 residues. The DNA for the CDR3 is TGTGCCAGCAGCCCAGGGACTCTATACCAAGAGACCCAGTACTTC. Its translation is CASSPGTLYQETQYF.

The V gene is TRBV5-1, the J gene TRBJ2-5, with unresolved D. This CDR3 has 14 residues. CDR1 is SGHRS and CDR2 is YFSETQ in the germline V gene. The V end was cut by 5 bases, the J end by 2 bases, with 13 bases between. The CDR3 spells CASSREVVQETQYF. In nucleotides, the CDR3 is TGCGCCAGCAGTCGAGAGGTTGTACAAGAGACCCAGTACTTC. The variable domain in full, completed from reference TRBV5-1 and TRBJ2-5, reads KAGVTQTPRYLIKTRGQQVTLSCSPISGHRSVSWYQQTPGQGLQFLFEYFSETQRNKGNFPGRFSGRQFSNSRSEMNVSTLELGDSALYLCASSREVVQETQYFGPGTRLLVL.

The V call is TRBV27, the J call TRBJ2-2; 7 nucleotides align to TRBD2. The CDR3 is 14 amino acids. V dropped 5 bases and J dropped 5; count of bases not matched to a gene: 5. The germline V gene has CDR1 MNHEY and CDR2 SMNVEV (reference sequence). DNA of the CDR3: TGTGCCAGCAGTGCAAGCGGGATTACCGGGGAGCTGTTTTTT. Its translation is CASSASGITGELFF.

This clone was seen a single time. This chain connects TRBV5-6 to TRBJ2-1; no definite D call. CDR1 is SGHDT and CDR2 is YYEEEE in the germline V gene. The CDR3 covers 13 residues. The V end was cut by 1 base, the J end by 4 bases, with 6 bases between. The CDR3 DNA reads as TGTGCCAGCAGCTTGTCCGATTACAATGAGCAGTTCTTC. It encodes CASSLSDYNEQFF.

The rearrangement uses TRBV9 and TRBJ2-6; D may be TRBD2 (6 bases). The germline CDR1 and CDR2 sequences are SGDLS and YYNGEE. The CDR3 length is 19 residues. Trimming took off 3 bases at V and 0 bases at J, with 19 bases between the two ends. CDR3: CASSGGTSTASSGANVLTF. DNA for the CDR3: TGTGCCAGCAGCGGGGGGACTTCCACCGCCAGCTCTGGGGCCAACGTCCTGACTTTC.

The CDR3: CAITSLGGNYEQYF. CDR3 in DNA: TGTGCCATCACCTCCTTGGGGGGCAACTACGAGCAGTACTTC. The J gene is TRBJ2-7, the V gene TRBV10-3, with D perhaps TRBD1 or TRBD2 (6 bases each). The CDR3 totals 14 residues. Germline CDR1 ENHRY, CDR2 SYGVKD. V was clipped by 7 bases and J by 3 bases, with 16 bases between them.

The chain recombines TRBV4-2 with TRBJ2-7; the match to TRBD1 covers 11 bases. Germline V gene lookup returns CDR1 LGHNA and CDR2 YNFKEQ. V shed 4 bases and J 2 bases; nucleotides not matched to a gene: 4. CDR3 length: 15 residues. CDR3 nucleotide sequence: TGTGCCAGCAGCCGTACGGGACAGGGGGCCTACGAGCAGTACTTC. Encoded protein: CASSRTGQGAYEQYF.

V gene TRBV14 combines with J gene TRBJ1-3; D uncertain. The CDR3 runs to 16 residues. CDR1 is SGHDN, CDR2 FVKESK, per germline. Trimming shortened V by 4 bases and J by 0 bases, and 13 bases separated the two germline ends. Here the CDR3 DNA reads TGTGCCAGCAGCCTAAAACCTGCGAACTCTGGAAACACCATATATTTT. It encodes CASSLKPANSGNTIYF.

CDR3 loop: CASSQERTGAIPNYGYTF. In DNA form, the CDR3 reads TGCGCCAGCAGCCAAGAAAGGACAGGGGCAATTCCCAACTATGGCTACACCTTC. The rearrangement joins TRBV4-3 to TRBJ1-2; 9 bases are a match to TRBD1. Trimming took 0 bases from V and 2 from J; bases not matched to a gene: 10. Germline V lookup: CDR1 LGHNA, CDR2 YSLEER. This CDR3 has 18 residues.

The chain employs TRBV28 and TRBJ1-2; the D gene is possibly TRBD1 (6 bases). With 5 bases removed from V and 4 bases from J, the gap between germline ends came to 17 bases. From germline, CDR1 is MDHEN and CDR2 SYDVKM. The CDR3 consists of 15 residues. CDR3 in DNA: TGTGCCAGCAGTGGCGCCTTAGGACAGACCTATGGCTACACCTTC. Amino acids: CASSGALGQTYGYTF.

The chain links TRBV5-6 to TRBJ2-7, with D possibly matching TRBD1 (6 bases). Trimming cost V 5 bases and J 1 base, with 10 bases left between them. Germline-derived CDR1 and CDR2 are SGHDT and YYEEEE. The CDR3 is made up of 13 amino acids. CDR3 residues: CASRRQESYEQYF. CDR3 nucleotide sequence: TGTGCCAGCAGGAGACAGGAATCCTACGAGCAGTACTTC.

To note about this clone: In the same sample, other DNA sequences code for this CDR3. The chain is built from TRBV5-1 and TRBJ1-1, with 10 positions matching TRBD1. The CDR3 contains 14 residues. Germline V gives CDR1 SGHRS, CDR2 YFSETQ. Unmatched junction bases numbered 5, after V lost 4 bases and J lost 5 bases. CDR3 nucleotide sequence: TGCGCCAGCAGCCTTACGGGACAGGGGACTGAAGCTTTCTTT. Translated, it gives CASSLTGQGTEAFF.

The CDR3 sequence: CASSRGLASYNEQFF. DNA for the CDR3: TGTGCCAGCAGCCGAGGACTAGCCTCCTACAATGAGCAGTTCTTC. This rearrangement joins TRBV9 to TRBJ2-1; TRBD2 aligns across 8 bases. This CDR3 has 15 residues. Germline V lookup: CDR1 SGDLS, CDR2 YYNGEE. J lost 0 bases, V lost 4 bases, and 3 bases had no gene match.

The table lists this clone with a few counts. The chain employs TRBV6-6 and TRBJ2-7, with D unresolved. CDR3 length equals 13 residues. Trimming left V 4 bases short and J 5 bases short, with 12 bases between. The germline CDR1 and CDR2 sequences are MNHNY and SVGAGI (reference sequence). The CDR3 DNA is TGTGCCAGCAGTTCAAACGTTGGCGACGAGCAGTACTTC. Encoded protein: CASSSNVGDEQYF.

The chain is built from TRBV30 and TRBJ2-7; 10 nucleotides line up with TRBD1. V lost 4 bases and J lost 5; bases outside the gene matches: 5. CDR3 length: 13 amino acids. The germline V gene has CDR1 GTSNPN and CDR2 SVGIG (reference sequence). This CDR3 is CAWTRTGGNEQYF. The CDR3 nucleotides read TGTGCCTGGACCAGGACAGGGGGTAACGAGCAGTACTTC.

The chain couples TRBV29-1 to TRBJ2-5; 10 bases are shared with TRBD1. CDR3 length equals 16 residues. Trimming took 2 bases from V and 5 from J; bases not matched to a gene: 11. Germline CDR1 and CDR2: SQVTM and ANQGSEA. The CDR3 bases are TGCAGCGTTGAAAAGGAGTGGACAGGGGGTCGGGAGACCCAGTACTTC. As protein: CSVEKEWTGGRETQYF.

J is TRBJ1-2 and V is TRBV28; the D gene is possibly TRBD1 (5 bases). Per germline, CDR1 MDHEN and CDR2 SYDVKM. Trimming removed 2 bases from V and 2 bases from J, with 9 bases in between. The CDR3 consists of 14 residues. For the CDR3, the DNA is TGTGCCAGCAGTTTACCAGGGATCAACTATGGCTACACCTTC. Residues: CASSLPGINYGYTF.

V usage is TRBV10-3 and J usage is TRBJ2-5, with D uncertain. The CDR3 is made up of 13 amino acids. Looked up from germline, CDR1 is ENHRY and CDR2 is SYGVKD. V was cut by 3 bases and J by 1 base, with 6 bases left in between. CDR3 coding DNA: TGTGCCATCAGTGACCGAACCCAAGAGACCCAGTACTTC. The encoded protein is CAISDRTQETQYF.

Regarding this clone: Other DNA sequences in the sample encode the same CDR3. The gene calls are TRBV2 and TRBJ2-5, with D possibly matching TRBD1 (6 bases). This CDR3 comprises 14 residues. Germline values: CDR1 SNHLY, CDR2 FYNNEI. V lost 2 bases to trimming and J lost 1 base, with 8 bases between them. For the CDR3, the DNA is TGTGCCAGCAGTGAACAGGGGCCCCAAGAGACCCAGTACTTC. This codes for CASSEQGPQETQYF.

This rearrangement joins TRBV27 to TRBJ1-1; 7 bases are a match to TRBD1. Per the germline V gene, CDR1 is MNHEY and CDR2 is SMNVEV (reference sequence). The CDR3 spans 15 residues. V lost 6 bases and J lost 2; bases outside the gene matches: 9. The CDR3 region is CASRPHRDSNTEAFF. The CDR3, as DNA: TGTGCCAGCAGACCCCACCGGGACAGTAACACTGAAGCTTTCTTT.

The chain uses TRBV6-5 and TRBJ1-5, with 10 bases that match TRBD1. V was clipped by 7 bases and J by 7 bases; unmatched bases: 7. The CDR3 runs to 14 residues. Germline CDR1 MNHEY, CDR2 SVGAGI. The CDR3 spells CASTGQGEYQPQHF. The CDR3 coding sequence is TGTGCCAGCACCGGACAGGGGGAATACCAGCCCCAGCATTTT.

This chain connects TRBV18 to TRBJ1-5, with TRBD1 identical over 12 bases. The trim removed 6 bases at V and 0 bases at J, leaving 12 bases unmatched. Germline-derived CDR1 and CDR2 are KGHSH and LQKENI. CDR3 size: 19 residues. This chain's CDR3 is CASSLLGTGGRNSNQPQHF. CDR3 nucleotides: TGTGCCAGCTCGCTTCTCGGGACAGGGGGCCGAAATAGCAATCAGCCCCAGCATTTT.

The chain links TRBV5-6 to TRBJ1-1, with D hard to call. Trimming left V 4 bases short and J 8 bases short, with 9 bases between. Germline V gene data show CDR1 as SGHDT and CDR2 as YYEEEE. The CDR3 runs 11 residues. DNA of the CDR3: TGTGCCAGCAGCCGTACAAAGGAAGCTTTCTTT. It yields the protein CASSRTKEAFF.

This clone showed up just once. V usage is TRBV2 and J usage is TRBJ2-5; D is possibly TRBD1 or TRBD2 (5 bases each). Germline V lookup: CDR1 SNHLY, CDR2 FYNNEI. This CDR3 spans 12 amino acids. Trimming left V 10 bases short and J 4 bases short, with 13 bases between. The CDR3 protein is CAKRAGRETQYF. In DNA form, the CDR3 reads TGTGCCAAAAGGGCAGGGAGAGAGACCCAGTACTTC.

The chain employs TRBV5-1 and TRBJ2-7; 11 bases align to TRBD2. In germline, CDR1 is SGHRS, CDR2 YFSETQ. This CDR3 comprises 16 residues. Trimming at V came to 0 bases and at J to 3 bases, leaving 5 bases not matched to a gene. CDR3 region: CASSLGGLAENYEQYF. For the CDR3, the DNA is TGCGCCAGCAGCTTGGGGGGACTAGCGGAGAACTACGAGCAGTACTTC.

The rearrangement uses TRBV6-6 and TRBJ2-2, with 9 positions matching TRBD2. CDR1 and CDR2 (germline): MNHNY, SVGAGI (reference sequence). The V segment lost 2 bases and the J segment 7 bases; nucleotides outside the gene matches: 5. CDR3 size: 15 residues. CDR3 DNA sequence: TGTGCCAGCAGTTACCTAGCGGGAATGAACGGGGAGCTGTTTTTT. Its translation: CASSYLAGMNGELFF.

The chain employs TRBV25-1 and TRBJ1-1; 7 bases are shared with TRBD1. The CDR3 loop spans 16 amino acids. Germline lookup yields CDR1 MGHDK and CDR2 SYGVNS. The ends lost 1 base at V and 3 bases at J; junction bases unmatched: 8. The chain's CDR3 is CASSESPGGSDTEAFF. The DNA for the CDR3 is TGTGCCAGCAGTGAATCCCCAGGGGGTTCGGACACTGAAGCTTTCTTT.